The 5 T cell receptor beta chains given below trace back to one sample, sequenced in a study of T cell responses to AZD1222 COVID-19 vaccine. Using immunoSEQ multiplex PCR, the repertoire was profiled, and TCRdb retains in-frame clones only, with some absent. The table has approximately 120,000 clones, about 89% seen once. This specimen was peripheral blood, taken on day 0 of AZD1222 vaccination. The source of these receptors is an adult in good health.

The rearrangement joins TRBV7-2 to TRBJ1-2; D is ambiguous. There are 13 residues in the CDR3. CDR1 and CDR2 from the germline V gene are SGHTA and FQGNSA. The V end was cut by 1 base, the J end by 7 bases, with 10 bases between. CDR3 sequence reads: CASSLDRPAGYTF. The CDR3 DNA follows: TGTGCCAGCAGCTTAGACCGACCTGCTGGCTACACCTTC.

The chain couples TRBV7-2 to TRBJ2-3, with D unclear. Germline values: CDR1 SGHTA, CDR2 FQGNSA. Between the trimmed V and J ends, which lost 2 bases and 8 bases, there was a span of 11 bases. CDR3 size: 13 residues. The DNA of the CDR3 is TGTGCCAGCAGCTTACCGGCCTGGCTTACGCAGTATTTT. Translation: CASSLPAWLTQYF.

The chain is built from TRBV5-6 and TRBJ2-7; a possible D gene is TRBD1 (6 bases). Trimming cost V 1 base and J 1 base, with 12 bases left between them. Looked up from germline, CDR1 is SGHDT and CDR2 is YYEEEE. The CDR3 covers 15 residues. In DNA, the CDR3 is TGTGCCAGCAGCTTGTGGACAGCTCATTCCTACGAGCAGTACTTC. This gives the protein CASSLWTAHSYEQYF. The whole variable domain, filled in from reference TRBV5-6 and TRBJ2-7, reads DAGVTQSPTHLIKTRGQQVTLRCSPKSGHDTVSWYQQALGQGPQFIFQYYEEEERQRGNFPDRFSGHQFPNYSSELNVNALLLGDSALYLCASSLWTAHSYEQYFGPGTRLTVT.

V usage is TRBV7-3 and J usage is TRBJ2-2; TRBD2 agrees at 12 bases. V trimming: 2 bases; J trimming: 0 bases; junction bases outside the gene matches: 10. This CDR3 has 20 amino acids. The germline V gene encodes CDR1 SGHTA and CDR2 FQGTGA. The CDR3 spells CASSLPFGLAGPTNTGELFF. The CDR3 coding sequence is TGTGCCAGCAGCTTACCCTTCGGACTAGCGGGACCAACGAACACCGGGGAGCTGTTTTTT. The full variable domain, its missing parts supplied by reference TRBV7-3 and TRBJ2-2, is GAGVSQTPSNKVTEKGKYVELRCDPISGHTALYWYRQSLGQGPEFLIYFQGTGAADDSGLPNDRFFAVRPEGSVSTLKIQRTERGDSAVYLCASSLPFGLAGPTNTGELFFGEGSRLTVL.

In its sample, this clone was seen once. The genes are TRBV20-1 and TRBJ2-7; D gene unclear. The CDR3 is made up of 11 amino acids. Germline V gives CDR1 DFQATT, CDR2 SNEGSKA (reference sequence). Trimming pared 7 bases from V and 0 bases from J, leaving 7 bases between. CDR3 nucleotide sequence: TGCAGTGGGGCGGACTCCTACGAGCAGTACTTC. Translating it yields CSGADSYEQYF.